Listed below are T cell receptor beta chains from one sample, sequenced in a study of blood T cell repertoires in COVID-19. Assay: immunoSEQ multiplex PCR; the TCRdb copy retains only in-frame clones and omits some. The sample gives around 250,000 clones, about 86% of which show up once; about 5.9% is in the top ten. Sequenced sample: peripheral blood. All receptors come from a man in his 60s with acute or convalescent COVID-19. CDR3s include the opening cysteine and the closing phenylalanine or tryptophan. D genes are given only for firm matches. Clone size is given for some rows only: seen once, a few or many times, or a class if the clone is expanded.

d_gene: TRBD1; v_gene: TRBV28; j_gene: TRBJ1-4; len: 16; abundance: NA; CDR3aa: CASSTGTGMSYEKLFF; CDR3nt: TGTGCCAGCAGCACCGGGACAGGGATGAGTTATGAAAAACTGTTTTTT
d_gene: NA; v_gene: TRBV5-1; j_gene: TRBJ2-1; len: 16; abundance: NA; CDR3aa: CASSPATRPIYNEQFF; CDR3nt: TGCGCCAGCAGCCCCGCGACTAGACCAATTTACAATGAGCAGTTCTTC
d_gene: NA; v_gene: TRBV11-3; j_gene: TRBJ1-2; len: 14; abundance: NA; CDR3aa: CASSPAGGGYGYTF; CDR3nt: TGTGCCAGCAGCCCAGCGGGGGGCGGCTATGGCTACACCTTC
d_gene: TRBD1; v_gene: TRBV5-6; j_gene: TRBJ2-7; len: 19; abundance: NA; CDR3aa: CASSKFFGPPGQGAYEQYF; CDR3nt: TGTGCCAGCAGCAAATTTTTTGGGCCCCCGGGACAGGGGGCCTACGAGCAGTACTTC
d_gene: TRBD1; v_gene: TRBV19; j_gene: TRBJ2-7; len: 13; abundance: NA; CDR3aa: CASTDRVGHEQYF; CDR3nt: TGTGCATCGACGGACAGGGTTGGCCACGAGCAGTACTTC
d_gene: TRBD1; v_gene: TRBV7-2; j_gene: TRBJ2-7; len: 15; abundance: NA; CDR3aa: CASSLETGGRYEQYF; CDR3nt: TGTGCCAGCAGCTTGGAAACAGGGGGCAGATACGAGCAGTACTTC
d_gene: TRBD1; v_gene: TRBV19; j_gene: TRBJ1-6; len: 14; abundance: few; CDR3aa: CASNRGTDDSPLHF; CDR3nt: TGTGCCAGCAATAGGGGGACAGACGATTCACCCCTCCACTTT
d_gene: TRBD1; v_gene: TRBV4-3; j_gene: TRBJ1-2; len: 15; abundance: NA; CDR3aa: CASSLTGTGREGYTF; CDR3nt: TGCGCCAGCAGCCTCACCGGGACAGGGAGGGAAGGCTACACCTTC
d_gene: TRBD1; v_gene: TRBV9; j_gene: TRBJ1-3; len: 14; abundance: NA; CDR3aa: CASSVDPRLDRIYF; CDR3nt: TGTGCCAGCAGCGTAGATCCCAGGTTGGACAGGATATATTTT
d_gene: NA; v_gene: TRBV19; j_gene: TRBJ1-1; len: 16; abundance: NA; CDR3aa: CASSISKYPRSTEAFF; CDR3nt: TGTGCCAGTAGTATTTCCAAATACCCAAGGAGCACTGAAGCTTTCTTT
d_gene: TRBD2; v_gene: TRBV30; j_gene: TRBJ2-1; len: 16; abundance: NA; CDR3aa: CAWIDPQRGNYNEQFF; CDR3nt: TGTGCCTGGATTGACCCCCAGCGGGGCAACTACAATGAGCAGTTCTTC
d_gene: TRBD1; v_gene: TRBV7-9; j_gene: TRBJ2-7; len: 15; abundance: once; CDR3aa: CASSQPGQGAYEQYF; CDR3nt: TGTGCCAGCAGCCAGCCGGGACAGGGGGCTTACGAGCAGTACTTC
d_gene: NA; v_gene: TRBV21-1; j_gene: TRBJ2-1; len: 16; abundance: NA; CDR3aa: CASSKGQPKAYNEQFF; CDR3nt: TGTGCCAGCAGCAAAGGACAGCCCAAGGCCTACAATGAGCAGTTCTTC
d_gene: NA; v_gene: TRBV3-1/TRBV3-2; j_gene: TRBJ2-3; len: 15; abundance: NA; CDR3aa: CASSQAGLSTDTQYF; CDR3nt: TGTGCCAGCAGCCAAGCAGGACTTTCCACAGATACGCAGTATTTT
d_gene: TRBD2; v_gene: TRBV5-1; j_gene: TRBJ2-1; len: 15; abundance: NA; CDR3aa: CASSLGTSGYNEQFF; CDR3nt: TGCGCCAGCAGCTTGGGTACTAGCGGGTACAATGAGCAGTTCTTC